These 20 T cell receptor beta chains share one sample of origin, sequenced in a study of graft-versus-host responses after intestinal transplantation. Their specific antigens are unknown. The data were produced by immunoSEQ multiplex PCR, yet TCRdb's version contains in-frame clones alone and is incomplete. This sample yields about 98,000 clones, of which under 85% are seen a single time; about 17% belongs to the top ten. Sequenced material: unstimulated CD8+ T cells sorted from spleen or lymph node cells, taken before intestinal transplant. These receptor sequences come from a human donor who received an intestinal transplant.

The genes are TRBV13 and TRBJ2-2; possibly TRBD1 for D (6 bases). V lost 3 bases to trimming and J lost 0 bases, with 11 bases between them. Per germline, CDR1 PRHDT and CDR2 FYEKMQ (reference sequence). This CDR3 comprises 16 residues. CDR3 region: CASSFDGQSNTGELFF. DNA for the CDR3: TGTGCCAGCAGCTTCGACGGACAGTCGAACACCGGGGAGCTGTTTTTT.

The V and J genes are TRBV19 and TRBJ2-2, with TRBD1 as a possible D gene (7 bases). Germline assignment: CDR1 LNHDA and CDR2 SQIVND (reference sequence). The CDR3 runs to 15 residues. The germline V and J ends were trimmed by 6 bases and 6 bases, with 17 bases remaining between them. The CDR3 nucleotides read TGTGCCAGTAGCCTAGCGTCCCAGGGGGCCGGGGAGCTGTTTTTT. Translated: CASSLASQGAGELFF. The full variable domain, rest sourced from reference TRBV19 and TRBJ2-2, is DGGITQSPKYLFRKEGQNVTLSCEQNLNHDAMYWYRQDPGQGLRLIYYSQIVNDFQKGDIAEGYSVSREKKESFPLTVTSAQKNPTAFYLCASSLASQGAGELFFGEGSRLTVL.

The chain uses TRBV9 and TRBJ2-2; perhaps TRBD1 as D (6 bases). Germline values: CDR1 SGDLS, CDR2 YYNGEE. The CDR3 is 15 amino acids. V gave up 3 bases and J gave up 5 bases, with 14 bases separating them. In DNA form, the CDR3 reads TGTGCCAGCAGCGAGACAGGAGCGACTACCGGGGAGCTGTTTTTT. This codes for CASSETGATTGELFF.

This chain connects TRBV5-1 to TRBJ1-2; TRBD1 might be the D (6 bases). V was cut by 1 base and J by 4 bases, with 17 bases left in between. Germline V gene sequence: CDR1 SGHRS, CDR2 YFSETQ. This CDR3 is 16 amino acids long. CDR3 in DNA: TGCGCCAGCAGCTTGCATAAACTGGACAGAGGCTATGGCTACACCTTC. Translating gives CASSLHKLDRGYGYTF. The full variable domain, its missing parts supplied by reference TRBV5-1 and TRBJ1-2, is KAGVTQTPRYLIKTRGQQVTLSCSPISGHRSVSWYQQTPGQGLQFLFEYFSETQRNKGNFPGRFSGRQFSNSRSEMNVSTLELGDSALYLCASSLHKLDRGYGYTFGSGTRLTVV.

V is TRBV4-1 and J is TRBJ2-7; D gene unclear. Germline values: CDR1 MGHRA, CDR2 YSYEKL. The CDR3 has 14 residues. Trimming shortened V by 0 bases and J by 0 bases, and 6 bases separated the two germline ends. The chain's CDR3 is CASSQDASSYEQYF. Written as DNA, the CDR3 is TGCGCCAGCAGCCAAGATGCTAGCTCCTACGAGCAGTACTTC.

The rearrangement uses TRBV6-5 and TRBJ2-3; D possibly corresponds to TRBD2 (6 bases). CDR3 size: 15 residues. CDR1 is MNHEY and CDR2 is SVGAGI in the germline V gene. Trimming cost V 6 bases and J 3 bases, with 16 bases left between them. CDR3 protein: CASSLLASGTDTQYF. For the CDR3, the DNA is TGTGCCAGCAGCCTACTAGCATCGGGGACAGATACGCAGTATTTT.

This clone was observed a few times. The CDR3, as DNA: TGCGCCAGCAGCCATGTTGGGGCAGGGCTGAACACCGGGGAGCTGTTTTTT. It is translated as CASSHVGAGLNTGELFF. The chain links TRBV4-1 to TRBJ2-2; maybe TRBD1 (5 bases). The germline CDR1 and CDR2 sequences are MGHRA and YSYEKL. V lost 3 bases to trimming and J lost 1 base, with 15 bases between them. The CDR3 is 17 amino acids.

The chain uses TRBV28 and TRBJ2-1; TRBD2 aligns across 11 bases. CDR3 size: 17 residues. The ends lost 6 bases at V and 6 bases at J; junction bases unmatched: 13. Germline values: CDR1 MDHEN, CDR2 SYDVKM. The CDR3 is CASSRPVFSGRGNEQFF. The DNA for the CDR3 is TGTGCCAGCAGCCGGCCCGTCTTTAGCGGGAGGGGCAATGAGCAGTTCTTC.

The chain employs TRBV4-1 and TRBJ1-5; unclear D gene. This CDR3 has 13 residues. Trimming pared 5 bases from V and 5 bases from J, leaving 10 bases between. CDR1 and CDR2 from the germline V gene are MGHRA and YSYEKL. The CDR3 DNA sequence: TGCGCCAGCAGCATGGATGGTCATCAGCCCCAGCATTTT. Amino acid sequence: CASSMDGHQPQHF.

Details on this clone: A read error may produce the germline difference seen at one junction end. The chain is built from TRBV4-1 and TRBJ2-4; D possibly corresponds to TRBD2 (6 bases). Germline V gene data show CDR1 as MGHRA and CDR2 as YSYEKL. CDR3 size: 14 residues. The DNA of the CDR3 is TGCGCCGGCAGCCAAGGAGCGGGCGGGTACATTCAGTACTTC. Amino acids: CAGSQGAGGYIQYF.

The chain employs TRBV7-3 and TRBJ2-1, with D maybe TRBD2 (6 bases). The CDR3 runs to 17 residues. CDR1 SGHTA and CDR2 FQGTGA come from the germline V gene. With 0 bases removed from V and 4 bases from J, the gap between germline ends came to 16 bases. CDR3 coding DNA: TGTGCCAGCAGCTTAACGGGCCGGGAGTTGTCGTACAATGAGCAGTTCTTC. Translation gives CASSLTGRELSYNEQFF. The entire variable domain, with the rest obtained from reference TRBV7-3 and TRBJ2-1, is as follows: GAGVSQTPSNKVTEKGKYVELRCDPISGHTALYWYRQSLGQGPEFLIYFQGTGAADDSGLPNDRFFAVRPEGSVSTLKIQRTERGDSAVYLCASSLTGRELSYNEQFFGPGTRLTVL.

Remarks on this clone: This same CDR3 is encoded by further DNA sequences in the sample. The genes are TRBV6-4 and TRBJ2-3; 9 bases map to TRBD1. The V gene's germline CDR1 is MRHNA and CDR2 SNTAGT. V shed 3 bases, J shed 4 bases, and the junction held 2 bases outside the gene matches. The CDR3 spans 14 residues. The CDR3 loop is CASSEGQGADTQYF. Written as DNA, the CDR3 is TGTGCCAGCAGTGAGGGACAGGGCGCAGATACGCAGTATTTT.

Only one count was recorded for this clone. The chain combines TRBV7-2 with TRBJ2-3; D call uncertain. This CDR3 comprises 15 residues. From germline, CDR1 is SGHTA and CDR2 FQGNSA. Deletions cut 1 base from V and 6 bases from J, with 14 bases between. The CDR3 sequence is CASSLDRISTDTQYF. The DNA for the CDR3 is TGTGCCAGCAGCTTAGACCGGATCTCGACGGATACGCAGTATTTT.

The chain recombines TRBV19 with TRBJ2-7, with D uncertain. Germline loops: CDR1 LNHDA, CDR2 SQIVND (reference sequence). V dropped 3 bases and J dropped 0 bases, with 9 bases sitting between them. The CDR3 length is 14 residues. This CDR3 is CASSMGQSSYEQYF. For the CDR3, the DNA is TGTGCCAGTAGTATGGGCCAAAGCTCCTACGAGCAGTACTTC.

This chain uses TRBV27 with TRBJ2-1, with a possible D match to TRBD2 (5 bases). This CDR3 contains 13 residues. V was shortened by 4 bases and J by 9 bases, with 13 bases between the two germline ends. Germline loops: CDR1 MNHEY, CDR2 SMNVEV (reference sequence). As DNA, the CDR3 is TGTGCCAGCAGTTCCCATCAAGAGGGTGAGCAGTTCTTC. It translates to CASSSHQEGEQFF.

The chain couples TRBV7-2 to TRBJ2-7; the D gene is possibly TRBD1 (6 bases). This CDR3 is built from 15 residues. Per germline, CDR1 SGHTA and CDR2 FQGNSA. The ends were cut back, 5 bases at V and 9 bases at J, with 23 bases in the middle. The CDR3 DNA follows: TGTGCCAGCAGCCCGGGGATGGGGGCCGAAAGCTTGCAGTACTTC. Translation: CASSPGMGAESLQYF.

The chain recombines TRBV19 with TRBJ1-1; TRBD1 agrees at 9 bases. Trimming removed 4 bases from V and 4 bases from J; junction bases left unmatched: 7. Germline V gene lookup returns CDR1 LNHDA and CDR2 SQIVND (reference sequence). The CDR3 length is 15 residues. The CDR3 nucleotides read TGTGCCAGTAGTACCACGGACAGGGGAGTCACTGAAGCTTTCTTT. As protein: CASSTTDRGVTEAFF.

The chain carries TRBV29-1 and TRBJ2-1, with 13 nucleotides matching TRBD2. The CDR3 has 13 amino acids. In germline, CDR1 is SQVTM, CDR2 ANQGSEA. The V gene end was trimmed by 8 bases and the J gene end by 4 bases; junction bases not matched to a gene: 2. CDR3 residues: CSSGLAGYNEQFF. CDR3 DNA: TGCAGCTCGGGACTAGCGGGGTACAATGAGCAGTTCTTC.

This chain joins TRBV15 and TRBJ1-1, with D possibly being TRBD1 (6 bases). Deletions cut 5 bases from V and 2 bases from J, with 12 bases between. The CDR3 is made up of 14 amino acids. Per the germline V gene, CDR1 is LNHNV and CDR2 is YYDKDF (reference sequence). The CDR3: CATSPDRLNTEAFF. The CDR3 DNA is TGTGCCACCAGCCCCGACAGGCTTAACACTGAAGCTTTCTTT.

The chain is built from TRBV5-6 and TRBJ2-7, with D possibly being TRBD1 or TRBD2 (8 bases each). The CDR3 totals 19 residues. Germline CDR1 is SGHDT and CDR2 is YYEEEE. The V gene lost 4 bases and the J gene lost 0 bases, with 26 bases spanning the gap. In nucleotides, the CDR3 is TGTGCCAGCAGCCCCGGACAGGGATGGGGCGGGAGGAGCTCCTACGAGCAGTACTTC. This gives the protein CASSPGQGWGGRSSYEQYF.